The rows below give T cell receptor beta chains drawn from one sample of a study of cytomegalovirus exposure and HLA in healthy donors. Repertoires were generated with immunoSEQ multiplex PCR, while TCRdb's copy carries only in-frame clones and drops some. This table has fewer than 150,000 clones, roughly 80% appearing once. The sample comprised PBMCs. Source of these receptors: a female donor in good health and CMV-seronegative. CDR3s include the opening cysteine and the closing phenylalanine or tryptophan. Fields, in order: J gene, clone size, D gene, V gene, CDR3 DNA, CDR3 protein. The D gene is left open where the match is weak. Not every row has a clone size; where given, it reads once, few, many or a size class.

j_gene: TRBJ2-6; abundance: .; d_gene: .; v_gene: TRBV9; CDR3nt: TGTGCCAGCAGCGTAGGTGACAGGGGAGGGCTTTGGTCCGGGGCCAACGTCCTGACTTTC; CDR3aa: CASSVGDRGGLWSGANVLTF
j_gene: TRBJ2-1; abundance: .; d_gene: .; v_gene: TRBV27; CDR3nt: TGTGCCAGCAGTTCCGAGGGGGACTACAATGAGCAGTTCTTC; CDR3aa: CASSSEGDYNEQFF
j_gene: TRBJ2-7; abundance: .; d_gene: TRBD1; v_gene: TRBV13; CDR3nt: TGTGCCAGCAGCTCCAGACAGGGCTACTACGAGCAGTACTTC; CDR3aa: CASSSRQGYYEQYF
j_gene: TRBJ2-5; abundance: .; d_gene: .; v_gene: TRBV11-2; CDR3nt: TGTGCCAGCAGCTCGGGACCGCAGGGGGAGACCCAGTACTTC; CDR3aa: CASSSGPQGETQYF
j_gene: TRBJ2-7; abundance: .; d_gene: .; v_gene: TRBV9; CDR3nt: TGTGCCAGCAGCCCCGGGGGGCGGGGAGCTACCGAGCAGTACTTC; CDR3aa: CASSPGGRGATEQYF
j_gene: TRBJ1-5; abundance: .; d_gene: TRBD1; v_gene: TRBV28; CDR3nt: TGTGCCAGCAGGTGGACAGGTAGCAATCAGCCCCAGCATTTT; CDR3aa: CASRWTGSNQPQHF
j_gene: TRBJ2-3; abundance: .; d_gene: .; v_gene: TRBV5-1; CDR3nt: TGCGCCAGCAGCTTGGGGGGGCTAGAGTCAGATACGCAGTATTTT; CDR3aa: CASSLGGLESDTQYF
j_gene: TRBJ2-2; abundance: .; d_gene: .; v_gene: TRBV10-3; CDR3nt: TGTGCCATCGCTGGGGAGCCCGGGGAGCTGTTTTTT; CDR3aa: CAIAGEPGELFF
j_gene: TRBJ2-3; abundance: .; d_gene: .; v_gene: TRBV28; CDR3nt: TGTGCCAGCACCGGAGGTTCTAGCACAGATACGCAGTATTTT; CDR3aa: CASTGGSSTDTQYF
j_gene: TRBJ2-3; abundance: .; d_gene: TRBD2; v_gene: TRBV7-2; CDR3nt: TGTGCCAGCAGTTACCCCTGGGTAGCGGGAAGCCTAGATACGCAGTATTTT; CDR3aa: CASSYPWVAGSLDTQYF
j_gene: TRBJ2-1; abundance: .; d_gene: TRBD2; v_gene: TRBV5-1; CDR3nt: TGCGCCATCTCACTAGCGGGAGATCCCTCCAATGAGCAGTTCTTC; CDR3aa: CAISLAGDPSNEQFF
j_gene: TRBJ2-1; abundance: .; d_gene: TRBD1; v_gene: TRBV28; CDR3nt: TGTGCCAGCAGTCTTGACAGGGGGCGGATAAACAATGAGCAGTTCTTC; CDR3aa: CASSLDRGRINNEQFF
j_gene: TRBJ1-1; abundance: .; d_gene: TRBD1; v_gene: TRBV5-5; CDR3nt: TGTGCCAGCAGCTTGGCCTCGAACAGGGGGAACACTGAAGCTTTCTTT; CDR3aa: CASSLASNRGNTEAFF
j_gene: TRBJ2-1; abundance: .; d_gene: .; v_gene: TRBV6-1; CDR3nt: TGTGCCAGCAGTGAAGCGGGGGGCTACAATGAGCAGTTCTTC; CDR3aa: CASSEAGGYNEQFF
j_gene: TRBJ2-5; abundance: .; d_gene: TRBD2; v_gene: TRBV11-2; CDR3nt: TGTGCCAGCAGCTTCGTCGGGAGGAGGGAGACCCAGTACTTC; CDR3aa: CASSFVGRRETQYF
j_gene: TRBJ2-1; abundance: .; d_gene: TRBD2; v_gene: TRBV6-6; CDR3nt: TGTGCCAGCGGCCCTAGCGGGGGGTTATACAATGAGCAGTTCTTC; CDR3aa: CASGPSGGLYNEQFF
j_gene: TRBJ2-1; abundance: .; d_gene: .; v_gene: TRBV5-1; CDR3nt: TGCGCCAGCAGAAAGGACAGCTCCTACAATGAGCAGTTCTTC; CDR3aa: CASRKDSSYNEQFF
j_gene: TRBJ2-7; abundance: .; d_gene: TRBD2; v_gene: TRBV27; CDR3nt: TGTGCCAGCAATCGGACTAGCGACTACGAGCAGTACTTC; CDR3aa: CASNRTSDYEQYF
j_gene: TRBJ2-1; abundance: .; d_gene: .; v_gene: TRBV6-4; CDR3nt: TGTGCCAGCAGTGACAAGGCAGGCTCCGGCAATGAGCAGTTCTTC; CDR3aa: CASSDKAGSGNEQFF
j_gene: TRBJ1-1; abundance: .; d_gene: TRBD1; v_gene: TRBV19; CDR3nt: TGTGCCAGTAGTACACCGGGACAGGCGAAGAGGGCGGCTTTCTTT; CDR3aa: CASSTPGQAKRAAFF
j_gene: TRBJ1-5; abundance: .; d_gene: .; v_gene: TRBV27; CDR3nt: TGTGCCAGCAGTTTAGGTTCTACTCAGCCCCAGCATTTT; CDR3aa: CASSLGSTQPQHF
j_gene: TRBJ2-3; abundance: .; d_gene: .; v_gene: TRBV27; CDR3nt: TGTGCCAGCAGTTTATTACTAGGAGATACGCAGTATTTT; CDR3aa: CASSLLLGDTQYF
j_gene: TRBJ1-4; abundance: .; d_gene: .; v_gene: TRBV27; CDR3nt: TGTGCCAGCAGTTTTTGGCAGGGTGAAAAACTGTTTTTT; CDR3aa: CASSFWQGEKLFF
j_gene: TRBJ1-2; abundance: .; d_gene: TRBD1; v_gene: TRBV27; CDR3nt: TGTGCCAGCAGCCCTAACGGACAGGGATATGGCTACACCTTC; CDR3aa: CASSPNGQGYGYTF
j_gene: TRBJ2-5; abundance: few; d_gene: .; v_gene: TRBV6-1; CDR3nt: TGTGCCAGCAGTGTGGGGCTGGGGGAGACCCAGTACTTC; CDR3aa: CASSVGLGETQYF
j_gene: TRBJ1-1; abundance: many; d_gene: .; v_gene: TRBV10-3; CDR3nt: TGTGCCATCAGAACAAGGGACTATTTTCAGGGGATGAACACTGAAGCTTTCTTT; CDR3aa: CAIRTRDYFQGMNTEAFF
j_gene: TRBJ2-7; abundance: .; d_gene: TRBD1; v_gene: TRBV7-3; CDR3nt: TGTGCCAGCAGCTTAACACGGACAGGGGGCTCCGACGAGCAGTACTTC; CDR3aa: CASSLTRTGGSDEQYF
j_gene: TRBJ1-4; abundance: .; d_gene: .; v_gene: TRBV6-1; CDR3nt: TGTGCCAGCAGTGAAGAGGGGTGGGCTAATGAAAAACTGTTTTTT; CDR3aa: CASSEEGWANEKLFF
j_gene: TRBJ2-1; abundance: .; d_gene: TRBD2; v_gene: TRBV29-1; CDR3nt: TGCAGCGTTGTCGGACTAGCAAGCGAGCAGTTCTTC; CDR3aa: CSVVGLASEQFF
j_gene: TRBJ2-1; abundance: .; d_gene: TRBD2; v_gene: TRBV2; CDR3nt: TGTGCCAGCACTATTCGACTAGCGGGGGACAATGAGCAGTTCTTC; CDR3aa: CASTIRLAGDNEQFF
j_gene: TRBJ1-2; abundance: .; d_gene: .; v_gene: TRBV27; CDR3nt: TGTGCCAGCAGTTTATCCCAGGGCGGCTATGGCTACACCTTC; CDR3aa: CASSLSQGGYGYTF
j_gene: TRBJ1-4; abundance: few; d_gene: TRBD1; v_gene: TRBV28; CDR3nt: TGTGCCAGCAGTTTGCGGGACAGGGCAACTAATGAAAAACTGTTTTTT; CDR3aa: CASSLRDRATNEKLFF
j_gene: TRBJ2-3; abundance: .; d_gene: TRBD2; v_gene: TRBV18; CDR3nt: TGTGCCAGCTCACCGGAAGCGGGAGGCACAGATACGCAGTATTTT; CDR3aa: CASSPEAGGTDTQYF
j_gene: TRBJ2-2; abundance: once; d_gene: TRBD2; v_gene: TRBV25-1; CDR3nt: TGTGCCAGCAGTGGGAATAGCGGGAGCTCATCAGGCACCGGGGAGCTGTTTTTT; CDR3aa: CASSGNSGSSSGTGELFF
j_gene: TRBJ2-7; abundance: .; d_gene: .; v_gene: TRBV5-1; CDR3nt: TGCGCCAGCAGCCCCACTAGGGACGAGCAGTACTTC; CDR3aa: CASSPTRDEQYF
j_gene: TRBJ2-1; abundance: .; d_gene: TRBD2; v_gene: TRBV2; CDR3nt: TGTGCCACCATTTCCGGGACTAGCGGGTACAATGAGCAGTTCTTC; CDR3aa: CATISGTSGYNEQFF
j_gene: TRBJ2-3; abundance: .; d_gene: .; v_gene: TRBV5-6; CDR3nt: TGTGCCAGCAGCTTGCCCGGGAGACCAGATACGCAGTATTTT; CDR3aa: CASSLPGRPDTQYF
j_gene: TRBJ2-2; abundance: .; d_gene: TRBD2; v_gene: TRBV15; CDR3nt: TGTGCCACCAACTCTCTAGCGGATAAGATGGCCGGGGAGCTGTTTTTT; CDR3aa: CATNSLADKMAGELFF
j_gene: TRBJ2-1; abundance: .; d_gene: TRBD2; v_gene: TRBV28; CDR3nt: TGTGCCAGCAGTTCCCCCCGGACTAGCGGGAGCAATGAGCAGTTCTTC; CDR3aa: CASSSPRTSGSNEQFF